What follows describes a single T cell receptor (beta chain). This record belongs to a study of PD-L1 blockade in urothelial cancer. Overall study: A median of approximately 150,000 T cells was found in the blood samples.

The repertoire was sequenced with immunoSEQ multiplex PCR; TCRdb's copy has only in-frame clones and lacks some. The table shows tens of thousands of clones, with 81% occurring only once. The time point denotes: pretreatment peripheral blood. The ends were cut back, 0 bases at V and 6 bases at J, with 11 bases in the middle. This CDR3 has 14 amino acids. Germline loops: CDR1 LNHDA, CDR2 SQIVND (reference sequence). This chain links TRBV19 with TRBJ1-1, with unresolved D. The sequencing used PBMCs, collected around atezolizumab (anti-PD-L1) treatment. The receptor comes from an older man with urothelial cancer. The CDR3 coding sequence is TGTGCCAGTAGTATAGAGCACAAGCGGGCTGAAGCTTTCTTT. Translating gives CASSIEHKRAEAFF.